This T cell receptor beta chain derives from a study of blood T cells in healthy people across ages. Overall study results and limits: PBMCs went unsorted, and a conclusive naive versus antigen-experienced comparison was therefore prevented.

As concerns this clonotype: Its antigen is still unknown.

PCR was performed a second time for roughly 7 to 11 cycles using a sample-barcoded 5' primer and a J-beta primer mix. TCRdb reanalysed the 5' RACE reads using MiXCR and keeps one entry per CDR3 protein. The sample yields over 750,000 distinct CDR3 sequences, 25% seen once. This CDR3 has 14 residues. CDR1 and CDR2 (germline): MDHEN, SYDVKM. The trim removed 8 bases at V and 0 bases at J, leaving 7 bases unmatched. Separately, the same data were catalogued under a study of T cells of mothers and their children. That work adds: In each mother, TCR beta CDR3 reads exceeded 8.5 million; in each child, they numbered a few million. Slightly higher overlap, not significant, was seen in related mother-child pairs than in unrelated pairs.

The chain recombines TRBV28 with TRBJ2-7; 7 bases are a match to TRBD2. The specimen sequenced was blood. This receptor was identified in a boy younger than 18 in good health. CDR3 sequence: CASSGERDSYEQYF. The CDR3 DNA is TGTGCCAGCTCTGGGGAGCGGGACTCCTACGAGCAGTACTTC.